This TCR beta chain stems from a study of control samples from healthy donors and cancer patients. Using immunoSEQ multiplex PCR, the repertoire was profiled, and TCRdb retains in-frame clones only, with some absent. The sample contains about 55,000 clones, 95% to 96% of which appear only once. The sample comprised blood. The TCR sequence derives from a woman between 18 and 29 years old in good health.

DNA for the CDR3: TGTGCCAGCAGTTACGGGGGGGCCTCTTGGGAGACCCAGTACTTC. Protein sequence: CASSYGGASWETQYF. This chain connects TRBV27 to TRBJ2-5, with 8 bases lining up with TRBD2. The germline gives CDR1 MNHEY, CDR2 SMNVEV (reference sequence). This CDR3 spans 15 amino acids. V dropped 4 bases and J dropped 5; count of bases not matched to a gene: 9.